This T cell receptor (beta chain) derives from a study of a mutant IDH1 vaccine in newly diagnosed glioma (dated by TCRdb to about 2021). About the study as a whole: The approximately 30 treated patients were 62.5% male and around 40% female, with a mean age of roughly 42 years. Before enrollment, patients had received standard therapy of radiotherapy alone, temozolomide alone, or radiochemotherapy with temozolomide; most received the combination. Six visits were used for peripheral blood collection: V03 (baseline), V05, V07, V10, V12 and V13. For exploratory analyses, longitudinal TCRB deep sequencing was carried out in under 30 treated patients wherever samples were available.

Turning to this clone: Its antigen remains unidentified. Nothing much larger sits one base from this clone, and base qualities are not available.

This sample's time point label indicates: baseline, week 1 (first vaccination visit). Explained via the paper, the treatment or condition label denotes: pre-vaccination baseline after standard-of-care therapy. All donors had newly diagnosed IDH1-mutant astrocytomas of WHO grade 3 or 4 that showed loss of nuclear ATRX. The samples were drawn from NOA16, a multicentre, single-arm, open-label phase I trial in Germany that tested a mutant IDH1 peptide vaccine in humans for the first time. Visit V03 blood draws served as the baseline sample for immunogenicity testing. Genomic DNA for TCRB sequencing was extracted from EDTA blood using the DNeasy Blood and Tissue Kit. The library relied on the immunoSEQ multiplex PCR assay. The hsTCRB Kit was used according to the manufacturer's protocol to amplify rearranged TCR beta chain sequences. An Illumina MiSeq was used to sequence the TCRB libraries. The original pipeline was this. The proprietary platform of the kit vendor was used for demultiplexing, trimming and gene mapping. Held by TCRdb, this immuneACCESS table contains in-frame sequences only and omits some clones. Under half of the omission traces to an unresolved V gene where checked; the cause of the rest is unknown. V, J and clone size were drawn from that table, and D and trimming were deduced from the DNA. This sample comprises tens of thousands of clones, 80% to 90% of them detected only once. 7.4% of the sample lies in the top ten.

What the authors observed across the whole study: PBMC samples for TCRB deep sequencing were selected based on availability. Immune responses induced by the vaccine were seen in approximately 93% of patients across multiple MHC alleles. The authors stated that sample limitations prevented analyses of patient blood samples from being reproduced. No apparent relationship was observed between pseudoprogression and alterations in the top peripheral T cell clonotypes detected by TCRB sequencing.

CDR1 and CDR2 (MNHEY, SMNVEV) derive from the germline V gene (reference sequence). The CDR3 has 15 amino acids, counting the end cysteine and phenylalanine. The only DNA kept is the CDR3, 45 bases in frame from the first base. The junction carries 16 bases between V and J, which are trimmed by 1 base and 9 bases respectively. The sequence was collected from a woman aged 45-59 years with glioma. Recombination joined TRBV27 with TRBJ2-1; no confident D gene assignment can be made. The input for sequencing was PBMCs, taken from a glioma patient treated with radiotherapy, temozolomide or both. The CDR3 protein sequence reads: CASSLFQGVGSEQFF. The nucleotide sequence reads TGTGCCAGCAGTTTATTCCAAGGTGTCGGTAGTGAGCAGTTCTTC.